The present entry profiles one TCR beta chain with its context. Its matching antigen is unknown. This sample is part of a study of monozygotic twins with cystic fibrosis. Only in-frame clones appear in the TCRdb table, and some are missing; sequencing was by immunoSEQ multiplex PCR. The sample includes tens of thousands of clones, under 90% seen only once; the top ten take around 1.5%. The trim removed 1 base at V and 6 bases at J, leaving 0 bases unmatched. Germline V CDR1 and CDR2: LNHNV, YYDKDF (reference sequence). This CDR3 is 15 amino acids long. General study results and limits: In 13 of 16 pairs, V gene usage was closest to the co-twin's. Unrelated CF individuals shared fewer identical clonotypes than monozygotic CF twins. Median Simpson clonality of 0.0095 suggested naive T cells predominated.

This TCR derives from a girl aged 2 to 10 with cystic fibrosis. V gene TRBV15 combines with J gene TRBJ1-6; 10 bases match TRBD1. The sample taken for sequencing was blood. CDR3 in DNA: TGTGCCACCAGCAGAGGGACAGGGGGTAATTCACCCCTCCACTTT. It codes for CATSRGTGGNSPLHF.